This T cell receptor beta chain came from a study of blood T cell repertoires in COVID-19. Study details: Researchers got acute and convalescent COVID-19 samples from the United States, Italy and Spain. PBMCs, B-cell-depleted T cells, or T cells provided the cDNA or gDNA that made up the material.

Profiling relied on immunoSEQ multiplex PCR, and the TCRdb table lists in-frame clones only, not all of them. The sample holds 200,000 to 300,000 clones, about nine tenths seen once. Patients from Seattle were sampled longitudinally, starting during active infection. This CDR3 has 15 amino acids. Germline V gene sequence: CDR1 MGHRA, CDR2 YSYEKL. V was shortened by 1 base and J by 4 bases, with 14 bases between the two germline ends. This clonotype was obtained from a young man with COVID-19, enrolled during active disease. The chain carries TRBV4-1 and TRBJ2-7; D may be TRBD1 (5 bases). Sequenced material: peripheral blood. In DNA form, the CDR3 reads TGCGCCAGCAGCCAAGCCCTGCAGGGTCGGTACGAGCAGTACTTC. Its translation: CASSQALQGRYEQYF.